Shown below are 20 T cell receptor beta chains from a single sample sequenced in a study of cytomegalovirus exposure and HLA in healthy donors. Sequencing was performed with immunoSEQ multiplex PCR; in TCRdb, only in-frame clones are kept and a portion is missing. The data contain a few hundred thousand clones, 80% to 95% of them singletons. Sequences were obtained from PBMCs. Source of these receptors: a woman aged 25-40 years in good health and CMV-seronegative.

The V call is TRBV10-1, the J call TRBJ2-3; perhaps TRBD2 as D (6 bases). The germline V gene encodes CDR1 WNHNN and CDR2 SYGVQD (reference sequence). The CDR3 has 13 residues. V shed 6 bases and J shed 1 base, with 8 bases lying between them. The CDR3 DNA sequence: TGCGCCAGCAGCTCTAGCGGCACAGATACGCAGTATTTT. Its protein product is CASSSSGTDTQYF.

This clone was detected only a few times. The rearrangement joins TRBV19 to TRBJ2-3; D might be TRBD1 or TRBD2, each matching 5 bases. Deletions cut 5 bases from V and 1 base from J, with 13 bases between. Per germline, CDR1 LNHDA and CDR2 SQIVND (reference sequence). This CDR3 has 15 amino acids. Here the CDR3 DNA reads TGTGCCAGTAGTCCCCGGGGACCAGGCACAGATACGCAGTATTTT. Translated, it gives CASSPRGPGTDTQYF. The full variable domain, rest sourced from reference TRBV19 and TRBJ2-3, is DGGITQSPKYLFRKEGQNVTLSCEQNLNHDAMYWYRQDPGQGLRLIYYSQIVNDFQKGDIAEGYSVSREKKESFPLTVTSAQKNPTAFYLCASSPRGPGTDTQYFGPGTRLTVL.

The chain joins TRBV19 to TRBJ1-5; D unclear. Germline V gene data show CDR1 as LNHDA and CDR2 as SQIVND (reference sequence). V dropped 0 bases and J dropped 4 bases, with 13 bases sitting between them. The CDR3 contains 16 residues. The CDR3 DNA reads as TGTGCCAGTAGTATAGATTCGGCAGGAACTAATCAGCCCCAGCATTTT. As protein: CASSIDSAGTNQPQHF.

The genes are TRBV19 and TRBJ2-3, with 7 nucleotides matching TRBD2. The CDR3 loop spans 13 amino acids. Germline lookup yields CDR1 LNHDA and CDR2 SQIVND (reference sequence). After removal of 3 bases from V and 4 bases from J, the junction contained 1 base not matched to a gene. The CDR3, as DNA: TGTGCCAGTAGTATTGGACTAGCAGATACGCAGTATTTT. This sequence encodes CASSIGLADTQYF. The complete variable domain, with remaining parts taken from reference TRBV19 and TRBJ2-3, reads DGGITQSPKYLFRKEGQNVTLSCEQNLNHDAMYWYRQDPGQGLRLIYYSQIVNDFQKGDIAEGYSVSREKKESFPLTVTSAQKNPTAFYLCASSIGLADTQYFGPGTRLTVL.

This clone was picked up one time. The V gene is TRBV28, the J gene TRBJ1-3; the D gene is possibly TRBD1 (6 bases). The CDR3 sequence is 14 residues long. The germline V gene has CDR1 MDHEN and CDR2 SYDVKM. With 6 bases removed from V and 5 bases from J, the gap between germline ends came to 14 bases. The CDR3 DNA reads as TGTGCCAGCAGCCACCGGGACAACCGAAACACCATATATTTT. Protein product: CASSHRDNRNTIYF.

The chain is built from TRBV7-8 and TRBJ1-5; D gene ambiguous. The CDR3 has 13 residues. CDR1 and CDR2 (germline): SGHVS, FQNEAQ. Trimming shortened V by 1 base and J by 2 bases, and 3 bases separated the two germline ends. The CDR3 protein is CASSLVGNQPQHF. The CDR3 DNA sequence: TGTGCCAGCAGCTTAGTGGGCAATCAGCCCCAGCATTTT.

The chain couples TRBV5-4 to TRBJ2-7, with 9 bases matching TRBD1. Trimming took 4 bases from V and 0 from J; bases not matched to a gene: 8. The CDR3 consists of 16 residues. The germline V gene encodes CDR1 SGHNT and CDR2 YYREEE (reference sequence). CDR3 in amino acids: CASSREGTGISYEQYF. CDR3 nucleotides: TGTGCCAGCAGCAGAGAGGGGACAGGGATCTCCTACGAGCAGTACTTC.

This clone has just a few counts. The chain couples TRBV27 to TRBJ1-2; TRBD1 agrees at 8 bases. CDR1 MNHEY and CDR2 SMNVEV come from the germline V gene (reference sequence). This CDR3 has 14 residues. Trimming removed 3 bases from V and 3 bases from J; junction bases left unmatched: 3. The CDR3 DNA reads TGTGCCAGCAGTTTGACAGGGGCGGACTATGGCTACACCTTC. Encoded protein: CASSLTGADYGYTF.

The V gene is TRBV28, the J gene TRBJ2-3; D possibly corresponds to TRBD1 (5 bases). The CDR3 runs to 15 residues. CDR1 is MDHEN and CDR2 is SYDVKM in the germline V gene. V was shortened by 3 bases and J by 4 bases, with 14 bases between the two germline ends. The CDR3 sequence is CASSFRQGGADTQYF. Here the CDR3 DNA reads TGTGCCAGCAGTTTTAGGCAGGGTGGCGCAGATACGCAGTATTTT.

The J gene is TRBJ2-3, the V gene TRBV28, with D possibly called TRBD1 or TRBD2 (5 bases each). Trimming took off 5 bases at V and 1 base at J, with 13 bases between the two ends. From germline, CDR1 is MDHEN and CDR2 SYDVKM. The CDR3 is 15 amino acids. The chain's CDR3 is CASSQPGPGTDTQYF. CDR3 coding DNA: TGTGCCAGCAGTCAACCGGGACCTGGCACAGATACGCAGTATTTT. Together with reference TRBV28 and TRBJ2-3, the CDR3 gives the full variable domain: DVKVTQSSRYLVKRTGEKVFLECVQDMDHENMFWYRQDPGLGLRLIYFSYDVKMKEKGDIPEGYSVSREKKERFSLILESASTNQTSMYLCASSQPGPGTDTQYFGPGTRLTVL.

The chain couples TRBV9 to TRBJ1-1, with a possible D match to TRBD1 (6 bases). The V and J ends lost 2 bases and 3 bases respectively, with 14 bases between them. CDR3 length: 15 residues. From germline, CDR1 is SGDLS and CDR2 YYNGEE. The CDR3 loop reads CASSVMTGGYTEAFF. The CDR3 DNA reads TGTGCCAGCAGCGTTATGACAGGAGGATACACTGAAGCTTTCTTT.

As DNA, the CDR3 is TGTGCCAGCAGCAACGGGATCGGGGAGCTGTTTTTT. Residues: CASSNGIGELFF. The chain couples TRBV27 to TRBJ2-2; D perhaps matches TRBD2 (5 bases). There are 12 residues in the CDR3. Looked up from germline, CDR1 is MNHEY and CDR2 is SMNVEV (reference sequence). V was shortened by 6 bases and J by 7 bases, with 9 bases between the two germline ends.

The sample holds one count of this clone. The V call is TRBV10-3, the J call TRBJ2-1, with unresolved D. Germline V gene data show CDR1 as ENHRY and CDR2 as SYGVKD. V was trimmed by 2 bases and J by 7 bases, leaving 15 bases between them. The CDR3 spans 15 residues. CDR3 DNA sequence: TGTGCCATCAGTGAGGCCCCACCCCTTACAAATGAGCAGTTCTTC. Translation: CAISEAPPLTNEQFF.

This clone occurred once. This CDR3 reads CASSLGDAGSHLNTEAFF. CDR3 sequence (DNA): TGTGCCAGCAGCTTAGGAGATGCAGGATCCCACCTAAACACTGAAGCTTTCTTT. The chain is built from TRBV7-6 and TRBJ1-1; D is uncertain. This CDR3 has 18 residues. The germline V gene encodes CDR1 SGHVS and CDR2 FNYEAQ. Trimming took off 1 base at V and 2 bases at J, with 20 bases between the two ends. Full variable domain (missing parts from reference TRBV7-6 and TRBJ1-1): GAGVSQSPRYKVTKRGQDVALRCDPISGHVSLYWYRQALGQGPEFLTYFNYEAQQDKSGLPNDRFSAERPEGSISTLTIQRTEQRDSAMYRCASSLGDAGSHLNTEAFFGQGTRLTVV.

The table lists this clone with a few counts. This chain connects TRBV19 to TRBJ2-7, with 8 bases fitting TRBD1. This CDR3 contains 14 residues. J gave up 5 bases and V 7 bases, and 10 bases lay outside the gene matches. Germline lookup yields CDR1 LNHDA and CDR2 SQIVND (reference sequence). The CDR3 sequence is CASTPSDRDHEQYF. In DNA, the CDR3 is TGTGCCAGTACCCCCTCGGACAGGGACCACGAGCAGTACTTC.

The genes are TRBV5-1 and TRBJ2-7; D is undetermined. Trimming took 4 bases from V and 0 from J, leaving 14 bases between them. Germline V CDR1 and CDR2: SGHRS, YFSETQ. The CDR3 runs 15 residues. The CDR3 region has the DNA TGCGCCAGCAGCGCGGCTGTCCCCAGCTCCTACGAGCAGTACTTC. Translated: CASSAAVPSSYEQYF.

CDR3 DNA: TGTGCCAGCAGCGGTAACAGGTACGAGCAGTACTTC. Protein sequence: CASSGNRYEQYF. The V and J genes are TRBV2 and TRBJ2-7; a possible D gene is TRBD1 (5 bases). CDR3 length: 12 amino acids. Trimming shortened V by 6 bases and J by 4 bases, and 10 bases separated the two germline ends. Germline-derived CDR1 and CDR2 are SNHLY and FYNNEI.

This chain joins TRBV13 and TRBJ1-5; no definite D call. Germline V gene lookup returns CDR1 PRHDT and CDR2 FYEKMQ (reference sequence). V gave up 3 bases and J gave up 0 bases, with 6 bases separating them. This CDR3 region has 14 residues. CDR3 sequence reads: CASSLGPSNQPQHF. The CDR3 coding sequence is TGTGCCAGCAGCTTGGGTCCTAGCAATCAGCCCCAGCATTTT.

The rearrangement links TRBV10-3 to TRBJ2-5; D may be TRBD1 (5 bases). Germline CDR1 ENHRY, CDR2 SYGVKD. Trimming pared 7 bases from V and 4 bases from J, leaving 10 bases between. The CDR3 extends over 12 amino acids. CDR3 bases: TGTGCCATCAATCAGGGTGGAGAGACCCAGTACTTC. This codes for CAINQGGETQYF.

CDR3 loop: CASSLRTGYGNEQFF. CDR3 DNA sequence: TGTGCCAGCAGCCTTAGGACAGGGTATGGCAATGAGCAGTTCTTC. The gene calls are TRBV5-4 and TRBJ2-1, with 8 bases lining up with TRBD1. Germline CDR1 reads SGHNT; CDR2 reads YYREEE (reference sequence). J lost 6 bases, V lost 4 bases, and 9 bases had no gene match. The CDR3 sequence is 15 residues long.